These 21 T cell receptor beta chains originate from one sample sequenced in a study of Ad26.COV2.S vaccination and SARS-CoV-2 variants (TCRdb year 2021). The meaning of the sample's treatment or condition label: around 19 received Ad26.COV2.S at low or high dose, single or two shots; 5 received placebo; per-sample allocation not given. Repertoires of vaccine and placebo recipients were sequenced from samples taken on day 63 after the first injection. Libraries were built with the immunoSEQ multiplex PCR assay. Entries here come from immuneACCESS through TCRdb and include only in-frame sequences with V and J called. Some clones fail to appear in such tables; in the studies checked, an unresolved V gene covers under half of the shortfall, and the cause of the remainder is unknown. The sample table shows roughly 400,000 clones, and approximately 90% are seen once. The ten largest clones represent more than 1.5% of the sample.

The sequencing here drew on peripheral blood, taken in a trial of Ad26.COV2.S vaccine versus placebo. The receptor set was obtained from a person between 18 and 65 years old who received the Ad26.COV2.S COVID-19 vaccine or a placebo.

The rearrangement links TRBV19 to TRBJ2-1; the D gene is possibly TRBD1 (6 bases). The CDR3 has 16 residues. With 5 bases removed from V and 3 bases from J, the gap between germline ends came to 17 bases. From germline, CDR1 is LNHDA and CDR2 SQIVND (reference sequence). The DNA of the CDR3 is TGTGCCAGTAGTCCTCACTCCGGGACACACTACAATGAGCAGTTCTTC. Translating it yields CASSPHSGTHYNEQFF.

The rearrangement joins TRBV11-2 to TRBJ2-1; D remains ambiguous. V lost 4 bases, J lost 7 bases, and 14 bases lay in between. The germline gives CDR1 SGHAT, CDR2 FQNNGV. The length of the CDR3 is 14 residues. The chain's CDR3 is CASSSSGLWNEQFF. CDR3 sequence (DNA): TGTGCCAGCAGCTCTTCCGGGTTATGGAATGAGCAGTTCTTC.

The chain joins TRBV29-1 to TRBJ1-1; D perhaps matches TRBD1 (6 bases). The CDR3 has 13 amino acids. Trimming stripped 7 bases from V and 1 base from J, with 13 bases between. Germline CDR1 SQVTM, CDR2 ANQGSEA. DNA of the CDR3: TGCAGCGCCCAAGGACAGTCGAACACTGAAGCTTTCTTT. It specifies CSAQGQSNTEAFF.

The chain carries TRBV19 and TRBJ1-2; D not resolved. Germline V gene data show CDR1 as LNHDA and CDR2 as SQIVND (reference sequence). The CDR3 has 14 residues. V gave up 8 bases and J gave up 5 bases, with 18 bases separating them. The CDR3 nucleotides read TGTGCCAGTTTATCGACTTTCGGATTGTATGGCTACACCTTC. It specifies CASLSTFGLYGYTF.

The chain uses TRBV27 and TRBJ2-6; D might be TRBD1 or TRBD2, each matching 5 bases. Per the germline V gene, CDR1 is MNHEY and CDR2 is SMNVEV (reference sequence). Trimming stripped 5 bases from V and 1 base from J, with 15 bases between. The CDR3 contains 17 residues. DNA of the CDR3: TGTGCCAGCAGTAAAGGGACGGCGAATTCTGGGGCCAACGTCCTGACTTTC. This gives the protein CASSKGTANSGANVLTF.

V usage is TRBV5-1 and J usage is TRBJ2-5; 7 bases agree with TRBD2. Per the germline V gene, CDR1 is SGHRS and CDR2 is YFSETQ. The junction had 3 bases not matched to a gene; V was cut back by 4 bases and J by 0 bases. The CDR3 contains 14 residues. The CDR3 here is CASSPGTNQETQYF. The CDR3 DNA reads TGCGCCAGCAGCCCCGGGACTAACCAAGAGACCCAGTACTTC.

This rearrangement joins TRBV5-1 to TRBJ2-1, with 11 bases lining up with TRBD2. The ends lost 1 base at V and 6 bases at J; junction bases unmatched: 3. The germline gives CDR1 SGHRS, CDR2 YFSETQ. The CDR3 runs to 15 residues. The CDR3 spells CASSLFTSGGNEQFF. CDR3 bases: TGCGCCAGCAGCTTGTTTACTAGCGGGGGCAATGAGCAGTTCTTC.

This chain uses TRBV19 with TRBJ2-1; TRBD2 matches 12 bases. Germline V gene lookup returns CDR1 LNHDA and CDR2 SQIVND (reference sequence). Trimming cost V 4 bases and J 4 bases; bases outside gene matches: 2. This CDR3 is built from 15 residues. For the CDR3, the DNA is TGTGCCAGTAGTACGACTAGCGGGGGTTACAATGAGCAGTTCTTC. Translating gives CASSTTSGGYNEQFF.

CDR3 region: CASSPYGTKETQYF. The CDR3 DNA follows: TGTGCCAGCAGCCCCTATGGGACCAAAGAGACCCAGTACTTC. The chain joins TRBV9 to TRBJ2-5, with D possibly being TRBD1 or TRBD2 (5 bases each). Trimming pared 4 bases from V and 3 bases from J, leaving 13 bases between. This CDR3 spans 14 amino acids. Germline CDR1 reads SGDLS; CDR2 reads YYNGEE.

V is TRBV7-8 and J is TRBJ2-7; 7 positions match TRBD2. The V gene end was trimmed by 0 bases and the J gene end by 3 bases; junction bases not matched to a gene: 8. The germline CDR1 and CDR2 sequences are SGHVS and FQNEAQ. CDR3 length: 16 amino acids. CDR3 residues: CASSLAPAGVRYEQYF. CDR3 bases: TGTGCCAGCAGCTTAGCTCCGGCGGGGGTGCGCTACGAGCAGTACTTC.

The J gene is TRBJ2-7, the V gene TRBV28; maybe TRBD1 (5 bases). The CDR3 totals 13 residues. Germline V lookup: CDR1 MDHEN, CDR2 SYDVKM. Deletions cut 8 bases from V and 2 bases from J, with 13 bases between. The CDR3 here is CASHSGSPYEQYF. The CDR3 region has the DNA TGTGCCAGCCATTCAGGGTCCCCCTACGAGCAGTACTTC. Full variable domain (remainder filled in from reference TRBV28 and TRBJ2-7): DVKVTQSSRYLVKRTGEKVFLECVQDMDHENMFWYRQDPGLGLRLIYFSYDVKMKEKGDIPEGYSVSREKKERFSLILESASTNQTSMYLCASHSGSPYEQYFGPGTRLTVT.

This clone was seen only once. This rearrangement joins TRBV9 to TRBJ2-3; D gene unclear. The CDR3 runs to 12 residues. V gave up 0 bases and J gave up 4 bases, with 3 bases separating them. Per the germline V gene, CDR1 is SGDLS and CDR2 is YYNGEE. This chain's CDR3 is CASSVGSDTQYF. CDR3 in DNA: TGTGCCAGCAGCGTAGGGTCAGATACGCAGTATTTT. The full variable domain, with the rest looked up from reference TRBV9 and TRBJ2-3, is DSGVTQTPKHLITATGQRVTLRCSPRSGDLSVYWYQQSLDQGLQFLIQYYNGEERAKGNILERFSAQQFPDLHSELNLSSLELGDSALYFCASSVGSDTQYFGPGTRLTVL.

This chain connects TRBV25-1 to TRBJ1-2; perhaps TRBD1 as D (6 bases). V was pared by 1 base and J by 7 bases, with 10 bases between. Germline values: CDR1 MGHDK, CDR2 SYGVNS. The CDR3 is 13 residues long. The CDR3 DNA follows: TGTGCCAGCAGTGAATTCAGGGGCTCTGGCTACACCTTC. It specifies CASSEFRGSGYTF.

The gene calls are TRBV25-1 and TRBJ1-4, with D possibly being TRBD1 (5 bases). Germline V gene data show CDR1 as MGHDK and CDR2 as SYGVNS. Trimming removed 3 bases from V and 7 bases from J, with 9 bases in between. The CDR3 runs 13 residues. The CDR3 coding sequence is TGTGCCAGCAGTGATGGGGGGGTTGAAAAACTGTTTTTT. Protein: CASSDGGVEKLFF. Variable domain in full (rest from reference TRBV25-1 and TRBJ1-4): EADIYQTPRYLVIGTGKKITLECSQTMGHDKMYWYQQDPGMELHLIHYSYGVNSTEKGDLSSESTVSRIRTEHFPLTLESARPSHTSQYLCASSDGGVEKLFFGSGTQLSVL.

The chain is built from TRBV5-8 and TRBJ1-2; maybe TRBD1 (5 bases). V shed 4 bases and J shed 4 bases, with 20 bases lying between them. The CDR3 extends over 16 amino acids. CDR1 and CDR2 (germline): SGHTS, YDEGEE. The CDR3 DNA reads as TGTGCCAGCAGCGTATACAGCACCGGGACGATCTATGGCTACACCTTC. Protein: CASSVYSTGTIYGYTF.

The gene calls are TRBV27 and TRBJ1-5; D call uncertain. This CDR3 contains 13 residues. V lost 3 bases and J 4 bases, leaving 7 bases between the germline ends. Germline-derived CDR1 and CDR2 are MNHEY and SMNVEV (reference sequence). CDR3 amino acids: CASSFRGNQPQHF. In nucleotides, the CDR3 is TGTGCCAGCAGTTTCCGAGGTAATCAGCCCCAGCATTTT.

This chain uses TRBV3-1 (or the pseudogene TRBV3-2) with TRBJ2-7; D not certain. The CDR3 has 12 residues. Trimming shortened V by 3 bases and J by 7 bases, and 10 bases separated the two germline ends. The germline CDR1 and CDR2 sequences are LGHDT and YNNKEL (reference sequence). CDR3 protein: CASSHGVDEQYF. The CDR3 DNA sequence: TGTGCCAGCAGCCATGGGGTCGATGAGCAGTACTTC.

The chain links TRBV5-1 to TRBJ2-1; D gene ambiguous. CDR3 length: 14 amino acids. Trimming left V 0 bases short and J 5 bases short, with 9 bases between. The germline V gene encodes CDR1 SGHRS and CDR2 YFSETQ. Here the CDR3 DNA reads TGCGCCAGCAGCTTGGAGTCAGTTGACAATGAGCAGTTCTTC. It encodes CASSLESVDNEQFF.

The V call is TRBV15, the J call TRBJ1-5, with 12 bases fitting TRBD1. The CDR3 totals 17 residues. CDR1 and CDR2 from the germline V gene are LNHNV and YYDKDF (reference sequence). Trimming removed 5 bases from V and 7 bases from J; junction bases left unmatched: 12. DNA for the CDR3: TGTGCCACCAGCGGCCGGGGGGGACAGGGGGCTAGCCAGCCCCAGCATTTT. Protein product: CATSGRGGQGASQPQHF.

The chain couples TRBV7-2 to TRBJ1-1; D is ambiguous. V shed 1 base and J shed 7 bases, with 10 bases lying between them. Germline CDR1 SGHTA, CDR2 FQGNSA. This CDR3 spans 13 amino acids. CDR3 DNA: TGTGCCAGCAGCTTAGTTACCAGCTTTGAAGCTTTCTTT. Residues: CASSLVTSFEAFF.

The chain combines TRBV10-3 with TRBJ1-3; the D is unclear. The CDR3 has 15 residues. V was shortened by 6 bases and J by 0 bases, with 12 bases between the two germline ends. Per the germline V gene, CDR1 is ENHRY and CDR2 is SYGVKD. This CDR3 reads CAIRPDGSSGNTIYF. The CDR3 DNA follows: TGTGCCATCAGACCCGACGGCAGCTCTGGAAACACCATATATTTT.